A single sample is the source of the 24 T cell receptor beta chains below, sequenced in a study of blood T cells in healthy people across ages. Using a J-beta primer mix together with a sample-barcoded 5' primer, a second PCR was run for about 6 to 11 cycles. TCRdb re-analysed the 5' RACE reads in MiXCR, keeping a single row per CDR3 protein. The profile shows 750,000 to 950,000 distinct CDR3 sequences, more than 25% of them singletons. These data also formed part of another study, on T cells of mothers and their children.

Sample: blood. These receptors were taken from a boy between 5 and 17 years old in good health.

This clonotype appeared a few times. The chain couples TRBV9 to TRBJ1-2; TRBD1 matches at 9 bases. Germline V gene sequence: CDR1 SGDLS, CDR2 YYNGEE. This CDR3 region has 13 residues. V was pared by 0 bases and J by 8 bases, with 2 bases of the junction left unmatched. The chain's CDR3 is CASSVGGQGGYTF. CDR3 DNA sequence: TGTGCCAGCAGCGTAGGGGGACAGGGAGGCTACACCTTC.

The chain recombines TRBV29-1 with TRBJ2-1; D unresolved. Germline CDR1 and CDR2: SQVTM and ANQGSEA. Between the trimmed V and J ends, which lost 4 bases and 0 bases, there was a span of 13 bases. This CDR3 contains 15 residues. The CDR3 region is CSVGFNSRSYNEQFF. The CDR3 DNA sequence: TGCAGCGTTGGGTTTAACAGCCGCTCCTACAATGAGCAGTTCTTC.

This clonotype was counted a few times. The gene calls are TRBV6-1 and TRBJ2-3; D not resolved. The CDR3 contains 12 residues. The germline V and J ends were trimmed by 4 bases and 6 bases, with 8 bases remaining between them. CDR1 MNHNS and CDR2 SASEGT come from the germline V gene. The CDR3 DNA is TGTGCCAGCAGTGCGGGTCCCGATACGCAGTATTTT. Translating it yields CASSAGPDTQYF.

This clonotype was observed a handful of times. The gene calls are TRBV29-1 and TRBJ1-6; D unresolved. V gave up 7 bases and J gave up 4 bases, with 11 bases separating them. The CDR3 length is 13 residues. Per germline, CDR1 SQVTM and CDR2 ANQGSEA. The CDR3 reads CSACEDYNSPLHF. The DNA for the CDR3 is TGCAGCGCCTGCGAGGATTATAATTCACCCCTCCACTTT.

The sample holds a few counts of this clonotype. V and J are TRBV10-3 and TRBJ2-5; TRBD1 matches at 9 bases. V lost 0 bases and J lost 1; bases outside the gene matches: 6. The CDR3 extends over 17 amino acids. Germline-derived CDR1 and CDR2 are ENHRY and SYGVKD. CDR3 nucleotides: TGTGCCATCAGTGAGTCGACGATGACAGGGGGCCAAGAGACCCAGTACTTC. Residues: CAISESTMTGGQETQYF.

There are a few counts of this clonotype. The chain recombines TRBV29-1 with TRBJ2-4, with 8 bases fitting TRBD1. Germline trimming cut 6 bases from V and 3 bases from J; bases unmatched to any gene: 7. There are 14 residues in the CDR3. Germline V gene data show CDR1 as SQVTM and CDR2 as ANQGSEA. CDR3 bases: TGCAGCGTCGCCTCCGGGACAGGCAAAAACATTCAGTACTTC. Protein: CSVASGTGKNIQYF. Supplemented by reference TRBV29-1 and TRBJ2-4, the full variable domain reads SAVISQKPSRDICQRGTSLTIQCQVDSQVTMMFWYRQQPGQSLTLIATANQGSEATYESGFVIDKFPISRPNLTFSTLTVSNMSPEDSSIYLCSVASGTGKNIQYFGAGTRLSVL.

The chain couples TRBV30 to TRBJ2-1, with 9 bases that match TRBD1. The CDR3 extends over 16 amino acids. J lost 8 bases, V lost 0 bases, and 11 bases had no gene match. The V gene's germline CDR1 is GTSNPN and CDR2 SVGIG (reference sequence). The chain's CDR3 is CAWSVFPGTGTDEQFF. The DNA of the CDR3 is TGTGCCTGGAGTGTTTTTCCCGGGACAGGGACCGATGAGCAGTTCTTC.

The sample holds a few counts of this clonotype. J is TRBJ1-2 and V is TRBV27, with a tentative D call TRBD1 (5 bases). Germline CDR1 and CDR2: MNHEY and SMNVEV (reference sequence). V dropped 2 bases and J dropped 8 bases, with 18 bases sitting between them. This CDR3 is built from 15 residues. The CDR3 sequence is CASSLAGRDRDGYTF. The DNA of the CDR3 is TGTGCCAGCAGTTTAGCAGGGAGGGACCGCGACGGCTACACCTTC.

This sequence joins TRBV4-3 and TRBJ2-7, with TRBD1 identical over 9 bases. The CDR3 is made up of 16 amino acids. The trim removed 0 bases at V and 1 base at J, leaving 4 bases unmatched. In germline, CDR1 is LGHNA, CDR2 YSLEER. The CDR3 loop reads CASSQDVGQGSYEQYF. In nucleotides, the CDR3 is TGCGCCAGCAGCCAAGATGTGGGACAGGGATCCTACGAGCAGTACTTC.

Only a few counts were recorded for this clonotype. The V call is TRBV2, the J call TRBJ1-1; D possibly corresponds to TRBD1 (5 bases). CDR1 is SNHLY and CDR2 is FYNNEI in the germline V gene. Trimming cost V 6 bases and J 1 base, with 9 bases left between them. CDR3 length: 13 residues. The CDR3 reads CASRAQGNTEAFF. The DNA for the CDR3 is TGTGCCAGCAGGGCCCAGGGGAACACTGAAGCTTTCTTT.

The chain couples TRBV3-1 to TRBJ2-5; D is possibly TRBD2 (5 bases). The V end lost 2 bases, the J end lost 3 bases, and 10 bases lay between the germline ends. The germline gives CDR1 LGHDT, CDR2 YNNKEL (reference sequence). This CDR3 is 14 amino acids long. CDR3 loop: CASSQRTAKETQYF. CDR3 DNA: TGTGCCAGCAGCCAAAGGACTGCAAAAGAGACCCAGTACTTC.

This chain joins TRBV19 and TRBJ1-1; D gene uncertain. Deletions cut 4 bases from V and 0 bases from J, with 12 bases between. Germline V gene data show CDR1 as LNHDA and CDR2 as SQIVND (reference sequence). This CDR3 contains 15 residues. Here the CDR3 reads CASSTSYELNTEAFF. The DNA for the CDR3 is TGTGCCAGTAGTACCTCCTACGAATTGAACACTGAAGCTTTCTTT.

The genes are TRBV27 and TRBJ2-3; 7 nucleotides match TRBD2. V shed 0 bases, J shed 2 bases, and the junction held 2 bases outside the gene matches. The CDR3 spans 15 residues. CDR1 and CDR2 (germline): MNHEY, SMNVEV (reference sequence). CDR3 in amino acids: CASSLSGTNTDTQYF. CDR3 nucleotide sequence: TGTGCCAGCAGTTTATCGGGGACTAACACAGATACGCAGTATTTT.

This clonotype was counted a few times. The chain combines TRBV3-1 with TRBJ1-2; unclear D gene. V was pared by 4 bases and J by 3 bases, with 9 bases between. The CDR3 extends over 13 amino acids. The germline gives CDR1 LGHDT, CDR2 YNNKEL (reference sequence). The CDR3, as DNA: TGTGCCAGCAGCCCGCTTGGTTACTATGGCTACACCTTC. It encodes CASSPLGYYGYTF.

V and J are TRBV29-1 and TRBJ2-7; D ambiguous. The DNA end lines up better with TRBJ2-1; the J call may be wrong. This CDR3 has 12 residues. CDR1 SQVTM and CDR2 ANQGSEA come from the germline V gene. The CDR3 region has the DNA TGCAACATAGATCAAGGTGGGAATGAGCAGTTCTTC. It is translated as CNIDQGGNEQFF.

This chain uses TRBV6-5 with TRBJ2-5; D not resolved. The V end lost 1 base, the J end lost 2 bases, and 11 bases lay between the germline ends. The CDR3 is made up of 15 amino acids. Germline CDR1 and CDR2: MNHEY and SVGAGI. CDR3 in amino acids: CASSYWLQDQETQYF. Written as DNA, the CDR3 is TGTGCCAGCAGTTACTGGTTGCAGGATCAAGAGACCCAGTACTTC.

As DNA, the CDR3 is TGTGCCAGTATACAGGGTTACAATGAGCAGTTCTTC. Translated: CASIQGYNEQFF. The V gene is TRBV25-1, the J gene TRBJ2-1; maybe TRBD1 (6 bases). CDR1 and CDR2 from the germline V gene are MGHDK and SYGVNS. V was cut by 9 bases and J by 4 bases, with 10 bases left in between. The CDR3 spans 12 residues. Together with reference TRBV25-1 and TRBJ2-1, the CDR3 gives the full variable domain: EADIYQTPRYLVIGTGKKITLECSQTMGHDKMYWYQQDPGMELHLIHYSYGVNSTEKGDLSSESTVSRIRTEHFPLTLESARPSHTSQYLCASIQGYNEQFFGPGTRLTVL.

This rearrangement joins TRBV4-1 to TRBJ2-3; D tentatively fits TRBD1 or TRBD2 (5 bases each). Germline CDR1 is MGHRA and CDR2 is YSYEKL. This CDR3 spans 15 amino acids. The V gene lost 1 base and the J gene lost 7 bases, with 15 bases spanning the gap. The CDR3 reads CASSQVGTRRNTQYF. DNA of the CDR3: TGCGCCAGCAGCCAAGTGGGGACGCGCCGGAATACGCAGTATTTT.

This chain uses TRBV7-9 with TRBJ2-3, with 15 bases that match TRBD2. Germline loops: CDR1 SEHNR, CDR2 FQNEAQ (reference sequence). The CDR3 is 15 residues long. V gave up 1 base and J gave up 8 bases; unmatched junction bases: 1. DNA for the CDR3: TGTGCCAGCAGCTTAGTGGGACTAGCGGGGGGTACGCAGTATTTT. It codes for CASSLVGLAGGTQYF. Full variable domain (outside the CDR3, taken from reference TRBV7-9 and TRBJ2-3): DTGVSQNPRHKITKRGQNVTFRCDPISEHNRLYWYRQTLGQGPEFLTYFQNEAQLEKSRLLSDRFSAERPKGSFSTLEIQRTEQGDSAMYLCASSLVGLAGGTQYFGPGTRLTVL.

The chain joins TRBV7-9 to TRBJ2-1; D gene unclear. The germline CDR1 and CDR2 sequences are SEHNR and FQNEAQ (reference sequence). The V gene lost 2 bases and the J gene lost 5 bases, with 7 bases spanning the gap. The CDR3 spans 13 residues. CDR3 loop: CASSLMVDNEQFF. The CDR3 nucleotides are TGTGCCAGCAGCTTAATGGTAGACAATGAGCAGTTCTTC.

This rearrangement joins TRBV28 to TRBJ1-5; TRBD1 matches 8 bases. Germline V gives CDR1 MDHEN, CDR2 SYDVKM. CDR3 length: 16 residues. J was trimmed by 5 bases and V by 5 bases; bases with no gene match: 11. The CDR3 loop is CASSPPRQGNYQPQHF. For the CDR3, the DNA is TGTGCCAGCAGTCCTCCACGACAGGGGAATTATCAGCCCCAGCATTTT.

The J gene is TRBJ1-2, the V gene TRBV6-1; 8 bases fit TRBD1. The trim removed 2 bases at V and 4 bases at J, leaving 6 bases unmatched. CDR3 size: 15 residues. Germline-derived CDR1 and CDR2 are MNHNS and SASEGT. The CDR3 region has the DNA TGTGCCAGCAGTGAAAGCAGGGGGCGACTCTATGGCTACACCTTC. Residues: CASSESRGRLYGYTF.

The rearrangement links TRBV28 to TRBJ2-7; no clear D. In germline, CDR1 is MDHEN, CDR2 SYDVKM. The CDR3 covers 18 residues. V lost 6 bases, J lost 0 bases, and 24 bases lay in between. The CDR3: CASSPGESRSRSSYEQYF. Written as DNA, the CDR3 is TGTGCCAGCAGCCCAGGAGAGTCTCGATCCAGGAGCTCCTACGAGCAGTACTTC.

This chain links TRBV12-3 or TRBV12-4 with TRBJ1-4; D remains unclear. The CDR3 runs to 14 residues. Trimming shortened V by 3 bases and J by 8 bases, and 13 bases separated the two germline ends. This CDR3 reads CASSFYPPEEKLFF. DNA for the CDR3: TGTGCCAGCAGTTTTTACCCCCCGGAGGAAAAACTGTTTTTT.